These T cell receptor beta chains were read from a single sample in a study of T cell repertoires in cytomegalovirus infection. TCRdb used MiXCR to reprocess the reads, holding one entry per CDR3 protein. This sample has nearly 550,000 distinct CDR3 sequences, with approximately 16% found just once. Sequencing input: CD8+ T cells from PBMCs. Receptor source: a human donor in good health (CMV status not recorded). Some clones in this sample may be carry-over from other donors' samples. CDR3s include the opening cysteine and the closing phenylalanine or tryptophan. D genes are given only for firm matches. The listing skips clone size in some rows; elsewhere it reads once, few, many or a size class.

size,D,J,V,DNA,CDR3
many,.,TRBJ1-5,TRBV7-6,TGTGCCAGCAGCTTAGGGCTAAGGCAGCCCCAGCATTTT,CASSLGLRQPQHF
many,.,TRBJ1-1,TRBV20-1,TGCAGTGCTAGAGATCGGGCGGGAATAAACACTGAAGCTTTCTTT,CSARDRAGINTEAFF
few,.,TRBJ1-1,TRBV7-9,TGTGCCAGCAGCTCAAAGAGAGGGGGGGACACTGAAGCTTTCTTT,CASSSKRGGDTEAFF
.,.,TRBJ2-7,TRBV10-3,TGTGCCATCAGTGCCACAGGTCCAAGCTCCTACGAGCAGTACTTC,CAISATGPSSYEQYF
many,.,TRBJ1-4,TRBV15,TGTGCCACCAGCAGAGGCCAGGGGAGGTTAGAAAAACTGTTTTTT,CATSRGQGRLEKLFF
many,TRBD2,TRBJ2-1,TRBV12-3/TRBV12-4,TGTGCCAGCAGCCCACCGGGACTAGCGGGAGTCGAAGAGCAGTTCTTC,CASSPPGLAGVEEQFF
few,.,TRBJ2-5,TRBV7-9,TGTGCCAGCAGCAGTCCCGGGACTTGGGCCCGGGAGACCCAGTACTTC,CASSSPGTWARETQYF
.,.,TRBJ1-1,TRBV19,TGTGCCAGTAGTATTAGGCAGTTGAACACTGAAGCTTTCTTT,CASSIRQLNTEAFF
.,.,TRBJ1-2,TRBV2,TGTGCCAGCAGAGGACGGGCCTATGGCTACACCTTC,CASRGRAYGYTF
many,TRBD2,TRBJ2-7,TRBV7-9,TGTGCCAGCAGCCCTGGGGGAGCGGGAGTTACCGCCTACGAGCAGTACTTC,CASSPGGAGVTAYEQYF
few,.,TRBJ2-3,TRBV2,TGTGCCAGCTGGGAGAGCACAGATACGCAGTATTTT,CASWESTDTQYF
.,.,TRBJ2-5,TRBV15,TGTGCCACCAGCAGAAGTCGGGGTGTGTGGCAAGAGACCCAGTACTTC,CATSRSRGVWQETQYF
.,.,TRBJ2-5,TRBV19,TGTGCCAGTAGTATAAAACAGGGCCAAGAGACCCAGTACTTC,CASSIKQGQETQYF
many,TRBD1,TRBJ1-5,TRBV7-2,TGTGCCAGCAGCCCAAGGGGACAGGGGGCATATCAGCCCCAGCATTTT,CASSPRGQGAYQPQHF
many,.,TRBJ1-5,TRBV28,TGTGCCAGCAGTCTCAGGGAGTTGGGTCAGCCCCAGCATTTT,CASSLRELGQPQHF
many,TRBD1,TRBJ2-3,TRBV28,TGTGCCAGCAGTAGATTTATGGACAGGGGTACAGATACGCAGTATTTT,CASSRFMDRGTDTQYF
.,.,TRBJ1-2,TRBV20-1,TGCAGTGCCGGGGGGGGAATCTATGGCTACACCTTC,CSAGGGIYGYTF
.,.,TRBJ1-4,TRBV5-4,TGTGCCAGCACGGACCCCCGGGGGGGAAAACTGTTTTTT,CASTDPRGGKLFF
many,TRBD2,TRBJ2-1,TRBV5-4,TGTGCCAGCAGCTTGAAGCGGGAGACAAGCAATGAGCAGTTCTTC,CASSLKRETSNEQFF
few,.,TRBJ1-1,TRBV7-6,TGTGCCAGCATCAAAGAGGTGAACACTGAAGCTTTCTTT,CASIKEVNTEAFF
.,.,TRBJ2-2,TRBV29-1,TGCAGCGTTCAGGGCCCTAACACCGGGGAGCTGTTTTTT,CSVQGPNTGELFF
few,.,TRBJ2-3,TRBV7-9,TGTGCCAGCAGCCCCCATGACAGAAGCACAGATACGCAGTATTTT,CASSPHDRSTDTQYF
many,.,TRBJ1-1,TRBV2,TGTGCCAGCAGTCCGGCTGAGACTGAAGCTTTCTTT,CASSPAETEAFF
many,.,TRBJ1-1,TRBV6-2/TRBV6-3,TGTGCCAGCAGACCTCAGGATTTACCAGCGATGGCTTTCTTT,CASRPQDLPAMAFF
many,.,TRBJ2-6,TRBV14,TGTGCCAGCAGCCAAGAATGGGGTTTAGCTGGGGCCAACGTCCTGACTTTC,CASSQEWGLAGANVLTF
many,TRBD1,TRBJ1-2,TRBV7-3,TGTGCCAGCAGCCCGGGCCAGGGCGAGGGGAGCCAGGGGGATGGCTACACCTTC,CASSPGQGEGSQGDGYTF
many,.,TRBJ1-4,TRBV6-6,TGTGCCAGTGAGGACGGGATGAATGAAAAACTGTTTTTT,CASEDGMNEKLFF
many,TRBD2,TRBJ2-7,TRBV7-8,TGTGCCAGCAGCTTACGGGGAGGGCTCGCCTACGAGCAGTACTTC,CASSLRGGLAYEQYF
few,.,TRBJ2-2,TRBV7-9,TGTGCCAGCAGCTTAGACGGGAGACCCTCGGAGCTGTTTTTT,CASSLDGRPSELFF
few,.,TRBJ1-4,TRBV2,TGTGCCAGCAGTGACCGGCAGGAACTTAATGAAAAACTGTTTTTT,CASSDRQELNEKLFF
.,TRBD2,TRBJ2-1,TRBV20-1,TGCAGTGCTGGTGCCGGGACTAGCGGGCTTAGCTCCTACAATGAGCAGTTCTTC,CSAGAGTSGLSSYNEQFF
many,TRBD1,TRBJ2-1,TRBV15,TGTGCCACCAGCGTCCGGGACAGCTACAATGAGCAGTTCTTC,CATSVRDSYNEQFF
many,.,TRBJ1-1,TRBV6-6,TGTGCCAGCAGGAAGGACGGGACTGAAGCTTTCTTT,CASRKDGTEAFF
many,.,TRBJ2-4,TRBV20-1,TGCAGTGCTAGCCCGATGGGGGAGATTATGGCCAAAAACATTCAGTACTTC,CSASPMGEIMAKNIQYF
.,.,TRBJ2-3,TRBV19,TGTGCCAGTAGTATTCCCAGGGGCGCTCGGGATACGCAGTATTTT,CASSIPRGARDTQYF
.,.,TRBJ1-2,TRBV5-1,TGCGCCAGCAGCTTTGGTCTCCGGGGGACAACCACTAACTATGGCTACACCTTC,CASSFGLRGTTTNYGYTF
.,TRBD2,TRBJ2-3,TRBV9,TGTGTCAGCAGCAACCCTAGACTAGCTGCTAGCACAGATACGCAGTATTTT,CVSSNPRLAASTDTQYF
few,.,TRBJ2-1,TRBV19,TGTGCCAGTAGTAACAATGAGCAGTTCTTC,CASSNNEQFF
few,TRBD1,TRBJ2-7,TRBV7-6,TGTGCCAGCAGCTCGACAGGGGGCCTGGCCTACGAGCAGTACTTC,CASSSTGGLAYEQYF
few,.,TRBJ2-3,TRBV4-1,TGCGCCAGCAGCCTCTCACAAGGCGGGGATACGCAGTATTTT,CASSLSQGGDTQYF
many,TRBD2,TRBJ2-1,TRBV19,TGTGCCAGTAGTATAGATAGACTAGCGGGAGGGCCCTACAATGAGCAGTTCTTC,CASSIDRLAGGPYNEQFF
many,.,TRBJ2-5,TRBV11-2,TGTGCCAGCAGCCTGCGGGCCTCGGTCGAGACCCAGTACTTC,CASSLRASVETQYF